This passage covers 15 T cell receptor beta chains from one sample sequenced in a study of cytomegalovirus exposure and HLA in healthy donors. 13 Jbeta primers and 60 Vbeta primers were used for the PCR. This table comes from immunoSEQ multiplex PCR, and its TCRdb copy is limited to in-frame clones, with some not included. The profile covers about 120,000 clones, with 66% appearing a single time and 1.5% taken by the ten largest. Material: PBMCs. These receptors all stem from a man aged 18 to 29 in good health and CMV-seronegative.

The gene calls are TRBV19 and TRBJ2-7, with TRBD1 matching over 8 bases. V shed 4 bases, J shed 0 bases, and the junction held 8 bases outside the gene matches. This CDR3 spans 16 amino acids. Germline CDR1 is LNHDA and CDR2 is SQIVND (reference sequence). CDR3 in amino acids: CASSRTRDRSSYEQYF. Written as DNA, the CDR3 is TGTGCCAGTAGTAGAACCCGGGACAGGAGCTCCTACGAGCAGTACTTC.

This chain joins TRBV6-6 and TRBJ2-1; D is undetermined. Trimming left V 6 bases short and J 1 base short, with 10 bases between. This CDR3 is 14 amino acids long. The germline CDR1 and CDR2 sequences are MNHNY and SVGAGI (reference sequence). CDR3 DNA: TGTGCCAGCAGCCACACCCCTTCCTACAATGAGCAGTTCTTC. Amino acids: CASSHTPSYNEQFF.

CDR3 in DNA: TGTGCCAGCAGCATCAGGGTGGACTATGGCTACACCTTC. Translated: CASSIRVDYGYTF. The V call is TRBV7-8, the J call TRBJ1-2; possible D gene TRBD1, 5 bases. This CDR3 has 13 residues. V was trimmed by 5 bases and J by 3 bases, leaving 10 bases between them. The germline CDR1 and CDR2 sequences are SGHVS and FQNEAQ.

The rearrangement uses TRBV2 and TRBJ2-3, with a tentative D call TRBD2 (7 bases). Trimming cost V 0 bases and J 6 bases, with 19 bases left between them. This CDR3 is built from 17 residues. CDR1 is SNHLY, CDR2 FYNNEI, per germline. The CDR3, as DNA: TGTGCCAGCAGTGAAGCGCTGGGGGGGGCGAATCCCGATACGCAGTATTTT. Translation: CASSEALGGANPDTQYF.

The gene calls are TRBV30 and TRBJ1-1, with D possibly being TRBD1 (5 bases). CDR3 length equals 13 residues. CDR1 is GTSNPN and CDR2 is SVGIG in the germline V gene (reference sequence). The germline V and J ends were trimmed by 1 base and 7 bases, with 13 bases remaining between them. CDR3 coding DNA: TGTGCCTGGAGTGAAGTAATGGGGGGTGAAGCTTTCTTT. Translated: CAWSEVMGGEAFF.

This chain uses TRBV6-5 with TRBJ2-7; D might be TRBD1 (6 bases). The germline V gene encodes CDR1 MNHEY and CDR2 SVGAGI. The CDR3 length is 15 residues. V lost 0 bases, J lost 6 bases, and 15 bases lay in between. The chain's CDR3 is CASSYSRGRGSEQYF. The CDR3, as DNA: TGTGCCAGCAGTTACTCCCGTGGCAGGGGCAGCGAGCAGTACTTC.

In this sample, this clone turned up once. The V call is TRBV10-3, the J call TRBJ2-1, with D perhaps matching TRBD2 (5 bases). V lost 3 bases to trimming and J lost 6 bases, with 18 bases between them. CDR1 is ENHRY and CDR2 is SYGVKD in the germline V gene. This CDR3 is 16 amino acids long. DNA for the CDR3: TGTGCCATCAGTGACGTGGCTAGCCGGATCGGCAATGAGCAGTTCTTC. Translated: CAISDVASRIGNEQFF.

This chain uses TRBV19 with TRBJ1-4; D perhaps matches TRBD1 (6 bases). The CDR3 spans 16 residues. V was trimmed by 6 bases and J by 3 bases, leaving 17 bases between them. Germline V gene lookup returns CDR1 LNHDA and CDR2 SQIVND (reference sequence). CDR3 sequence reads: CASRDRSRAANEKLFF. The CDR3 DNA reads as TGTGCCAGTAGAGACAGGTCTCGGGCGGCTAATGAAAAACTGTTTTTT.

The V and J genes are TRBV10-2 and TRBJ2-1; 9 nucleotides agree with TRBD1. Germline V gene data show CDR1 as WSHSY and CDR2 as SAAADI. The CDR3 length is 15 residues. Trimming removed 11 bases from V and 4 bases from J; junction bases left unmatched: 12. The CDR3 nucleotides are TGCGCCCTCCGCCCCACAGGGGGCCCTTACAATGAGCAGTTCTTC. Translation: CALRPTGGPYNEQFF.

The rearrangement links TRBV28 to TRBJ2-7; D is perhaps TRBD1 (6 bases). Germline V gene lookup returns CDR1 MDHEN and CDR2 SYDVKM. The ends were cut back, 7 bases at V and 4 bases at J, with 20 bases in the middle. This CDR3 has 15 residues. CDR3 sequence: CASIEGGTTFYEQYF. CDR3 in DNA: TGTGCCAGCATCGAAGGGGGTACGACTTTTTACGAGCAGTACTTC.

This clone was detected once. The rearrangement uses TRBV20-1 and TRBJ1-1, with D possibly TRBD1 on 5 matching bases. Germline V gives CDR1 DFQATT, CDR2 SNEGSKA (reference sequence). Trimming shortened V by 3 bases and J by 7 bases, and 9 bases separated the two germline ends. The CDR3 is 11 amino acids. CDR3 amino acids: CSASSGDEAFF. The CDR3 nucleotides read TGCAGTGCTAGTTCGGGGGATGAAGCTTTCTTT.

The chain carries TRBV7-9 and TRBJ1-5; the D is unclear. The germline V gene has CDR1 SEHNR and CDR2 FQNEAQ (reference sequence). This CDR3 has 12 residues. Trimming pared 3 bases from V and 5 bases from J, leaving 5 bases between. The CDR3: CASSFPDQPQHF. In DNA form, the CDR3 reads TGTGCCAGCAGCTTCCCCGATCAGCCCCAGCATTTT.

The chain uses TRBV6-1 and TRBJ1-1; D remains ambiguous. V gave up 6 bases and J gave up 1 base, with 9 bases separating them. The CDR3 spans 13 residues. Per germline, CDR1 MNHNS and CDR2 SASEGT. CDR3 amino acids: CASSRGWNTEAFF. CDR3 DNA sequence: TGTGCCAGCAGCCGGGGATGGAACACTGAAGCTTTCTTT.

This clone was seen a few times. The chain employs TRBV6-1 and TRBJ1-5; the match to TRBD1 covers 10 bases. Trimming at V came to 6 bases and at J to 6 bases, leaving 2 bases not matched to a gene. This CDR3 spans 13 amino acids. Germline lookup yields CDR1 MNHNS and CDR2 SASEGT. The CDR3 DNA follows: TGTGCCAGCAGGGGGACAGGGGTTCAGCCCCAGCATTTT. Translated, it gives CASRGTGVQPQHF.

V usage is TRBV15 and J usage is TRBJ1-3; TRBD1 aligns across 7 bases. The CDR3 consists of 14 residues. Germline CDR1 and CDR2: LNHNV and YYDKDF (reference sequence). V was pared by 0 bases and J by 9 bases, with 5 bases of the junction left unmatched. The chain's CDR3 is CATSREQGMSTIYF. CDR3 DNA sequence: TGTGCCACCAGCAGAGAACAGGGGATGTCCACCATATATTTT.